The rows below give T cell receptor beta chains drawn from one sample of a study of cytotoxic CD8 clonotypes in ibrutinib-treated CLL. Libraries were prepared by immunoSEQ multiplex PCR; TCRdb keeps only in-frame clonotypes and omits some of them. The sample shows 90,000 to 150,000 clones, 55% to 75% of them seen only once. This material consisted of PBMCs, taken after 24 months of ibrutinib treatment. Receptors were obtained from a human donor with chronic lymphocytic leukemia. CDR3s include the opening cysteine and the closing phenylalanine or tryptophan.

TRBJ2-5	TRBV11-3	CASSLWVGETQYF
TRBJ2-7	TRBV27	CASSSVGGPYEQYF
TRBJ1-1	TRBV5-1	CASSLGQGDEAFF
TRBJ2-2	TRBV7-3	CASSPPSGGAQNTGELFF
TRBJ2-3	TRBV7-2	CASSPTGGTPSTDTQYF
TRBJ2-5	TRBV6-1	CASVGPNQETQYF
TRBJ1-4	TRBV29-1	CSVARGASEKLFF
TRBJ1-5	TRBV6-6	CASSSGGSNQPQHF
TRBJ1-6	TRBV21-1	CASSKEKQTGRNSPLHF
TRBJ2-5	TRBV27	CASSLLGTSLETQYF
TRBJ1-3	TRBV5-1	CASSPGTAGNTIYF
TRBJ2-4	TRBV19	CASSIGGSVIKNIQYF
TRBJ2-3	TRBV6-5	CASRDLTDTQYF
TRBJ2-7	TRBV7-3	CASSPGAGVHEQYF
TRBJ2-2	TRBV18	CASPTDTGELFF
TRBJ1-4	TRBV18	CASSSTSTNEKLFF
TRBJ2-3	TRBV29-1	CSALSVDTQYF
TRBJ1-2	TRBV20-1	CSARDHGYTF
TRBJ2-1	TRBV6-4	CASSPTSRGELQFF
TRBJ2-3	TRBV5-1	CASSFGSTTDTQYF
TRBJ2-7	TRBV18	CASSPTGQGAGEQYF
TRBJ1-1	TRBV30	CAWSLGTRSAEAFF
TRBJ1-1	TRBV29-1	CSADRGNTEAFF
TRBJ2-7	TRBV6-5	CASRRGQGYYEQYF
TRBJ2-5	TRBV11-2	CASSTSGTREETQYF
TRBJ1-2	TRBV7-9	CASSIQGKRGPYGYTF
TRBJ2-7	TRBV27	CASSLAWGQGIYEQYF
TRBJ2-2	TRBV30	CAWSDYRAGELFF
TRBJ2-1	TRBV9	CASSVATSGGYNEQFF
TRBJ1-1	TRBV5-1	CASSSQGMNTEAFF
TRBJ2-5	TRBV7-2	CASSLLGVETQYF
TRBJ2-5	TRBV5-1	CASRARRDQETQYF
TRBJ2-7	TRBV2	CASSWRQGENEQYF
TRBJ1-6	TRBV5-1	CASSLGANLGSPLHF
TRBJ2-7	TRBV2	CASSEAQGAKYEQYF
TRBJ2-6	TRBV30	CACRAGAGGANVLTF
TRBJ1-5	TRBV9	CASSVSGGEGQPQHF
TRBJ1-2	TRBV29-1	CSVEDRGNSYGYTF
TRBJ2-7	TRBV6-5	CASSAYMTTSYEQYF
TRBJ1-4	TRBV7-7	CASSFRVDEKLFF